This T cell receptor (beta chain) was recovered during a study of vaccination effects on CD4 cells after COVID-19. About the study: Each participant received a vaccine that was either BNT162b2 or mRNA-1273, given as two doses.

Generated by immunoSEQ multiplex PCR, the TCRdb table keeps only in-frame clones and is missing some. The table lists 50,000 to 60,000 clones, more than 60% of them singletons. The germline V gene has CDR1 MGHDK and CDR2 SYGVNS. The CDR3 consists of 17 residues. V was pared by 4 bases and J by 1 base, with 14 bases between. Peptide-pool stimulation followed by sequencing identified expanded antigen-specific CD4+ clonotypes in the ViraFEST assay. The authors isolated CD4+ T cells after about 10 days of culture. According to the study, vaccine recipients showed no prior SARS-CoV-2 infection and negative nucleocapsid antibodies. On both days 3 and 7, half of the culture medium was replaced with IL-2 medium. Details on this clone: The antigen is unknown.

The sequences come from CD4+ T cells from PBMCs cultured with SARS-CoV-2 spike peptides, collected before COVID-19 vaccination. This receptor was identified in a human donor who received a COVID-19 vaccine. The V gene is TRBV25-1, the J gene TRBJ2-6; D uncertain. This CDR3 is CASSVPRSESGANVLTF. In DNA, the CDR3 is TGTGCCAGCAGTGTGCCGCGGTCGGAGTCTGGGGCCAACGTCCTGACTTTC.